This is a list of T cell receptor beta chains from one sample in a study of T cell clones after liver transplantation. Assay used: immunoSEQ multiplex PCR; TCRdb lists only in-frame clones, some missing. This table has more than 95,000 clones, roughly four fifths appearing once. Sequencing used CD4+ T cells from blood, obtained approximately 43 months after liver transplant. All receptors derive from a human patient who received a liver transplant. Some T cells may arise from the graft donor. Both conserved end residues are part of each CDR3. D genes are given only for firm matches.

TRBV5-1	TRBJ1-4	-	CASSSSGQTNEKLFF
TRBV6-5	TRBJ2-2	-	CASSPLRSNTGELFF
TRBV5-1	TRBJ2-5	-	CASSSVHGSGETQYF
TRBV19	TRBJ2-5	-	CATQRGGETQYF
TRBV11-3	TRBJ1-2	-	CASSLVSRGPYGYTF
TRBV5-1	TRBJ1-1	-	CASSLAATEAFF
TRBV7-6	TRBJ1-6	-	CASSFGGRSPLHF
TRBV11-2	TRBJ2-7	TRBD2	CASSLVAGGYEQYF
TRBV7-2	TRBJ2-1	TRBD2	CASSYHSGGLSDEQFF
TRBV7-3	TRBJ2-7	TRBD1	CASSRKPLRQGVHEQYF
TRBV5-6	TRBJ1-1	-	CASSLGRQVAWGAEAFF
TRBV6-6	TRBJ2-1	TRBD2	CASTRERGWNEQFF
TRBV28	TRBJ1-5	-	CASSPADGPDQPQHF
TRBV7-8	TRBJ1-1	TRBD1	CASSPGQKGTEAFF
TRBV5-4	TRBJ2-7	TRBD2	CASTVGLASGSYEQYF
TRBV28	TRBJ1-2	-	CASSYGQRSYGYTF
TRBV6-5	TRBJ2-7	-	CASSPPGQPYEQYF
TRBV29-1	TRBJ1-1	TRBD1	CSGSDRLNTEAFF
TRBV4-2	TRBJ1-1	TRBD1	CASSRGFGTGETEAFF
TRBV27	TRBJ2-2	-	CASSLGAGISNTGELFF
TRBV14	TRBJ2-3	-	CASRGSADTQYF
TRBV5-1	TRBJ2-7	-	CASREGRYEQYF
TRBV4-2	TRBJ2-4	-	CASSQGDALAKNIQYF
TRBV20-1	TRBJ1-2	-	CSARLRGGYTF
TRBV19	TRBJ1-5	-	CASRKGRNQPQHF
TRBV9	TRBJ2-6	TRBD1	CASSLAPPGQGLRANVLTF
TRBV9	TRBJ2-6	-	CASSVSPEESGANVLTF
TRBV18	TRBJ2-3	-	CASSPGGGATDTQYF
TRBV2	TRBJ1-1	TRBD1	CASSARDSMNTEAFF
TRBV4-1	TRBJ2-3	-	CASSQEWRVPDTQYF
TRBV5-5	TRBJ1-2	TRBD1	CASQTGGSRGYTF
TRBV7-2	TRBJ2-2	TRBD2	CASSPGGPGTGELFF
TRBV18	TRBJ2-7	TRBD2	CASSPRGTTGEQYF
TRBV19	TRBJ1-1	TRBD1	CASSSGPGTGGNEAFF
TRBV12-5	TRBJ2-1	TRBD2	CASGNSGRPRDEQFF
TRBV30	TRBJ1-2	TRBD1	CAWDRATYDGYTF
TRBV27	TRBJ1-2	TRBD1	CASSFQGADYGYTF
TRBV2	TRBJ2-4	TRBD2	CASGGRIAGDFVIQYF
TRBV19	TRBJ2-7	-	CASSIRNEQYF
TRBV11-3	TRBJ2-1	-	CASSPSTVHNEQFF
TRBV28	TRBJ1-1	TRBD1	CASSPLRQGLAEAFF
TRBV14	TRBJ1-4	-	CASSQEWGGKLFF
TRBV7-9	TRBJ2-7	TRBD2	CASRPAGGPYEQYF
TRBV7-3	TRBJ1-5	-	CASSPSPNQPQHF
TRBV7-8	TRBJ2-7	-	CASSLGQGNEQYF
TRBV5-1	TRBJ2-4	-	CASSDPTGPKNIQYF
TRBV5-1	TRBJ2-3	-	CATTGAGSTDTQYF
TRBV15	TRBJ2-1	-	CATSPQGGIYNEQFF
TRBV11-1	TRBJ2-2	-	CASSLARGIGELFF
TRBV7-3	TRBJ2-1	TRBD1	CASTLSGTGAYNEQFF
TRBV7-9	TRBJ1-1	-	CASSFANRRGTEAFF